This T cell receptor (beta chain) was identified during a study of beta chain features in type 1 diabetes. There are a few counts of this clone. The antigen is unknown. The entirety of the isolated RNA underwent reverse transcription, so expressed TCRB transcripts were sequenced. Sequencing was performed with immunoSEQ multiplex PCR; in TCRdb, only in-frame clones are kept and a portion is missing. The sample has 550,000 to 850,000 clones, roughly 13% seen once; the top ten hold 0.022%. The authors sorted CD4+ naive, central memory, regulatory and stem cell-like memory cells via CD45RO/CCR7/CD25/CD127/CD95/CD27. All of the sorted populations showed purity greater than 95%. Study-level results: Shortening of TCRB CDR3s, moderate but significant, appeared in all four CD4+ subsets of Type 1 diabetes patients.

The CDR3 covers 13 residues. V was pared by 6 bases and J by 4 bases, with 15 bases between. Germline assignment: CDR1 SQVTM and CDR2 ANQGSEA. This chain connects TRBV29-1 to TRBJ2-5; weak D call: TRBD2 (6 bases). The source is a man younger than 35 with type 1 diabetes. Source material: naive CD4+ T cells from blood. CDR3 sequence: CSVGEGGAETQYF. In DNA, the CDR3 is TGCAGCGTGGGAGAGGGAGGAGCAGAGACCCAGTACTTC.